This record covers a single T cell receptor beta chain. As yet, its antigen is unknown. This sample was taken from a study of cytomegalovirus exposure and HLA in healthy donors. Germline V lookup: CDR1 LNHDA, CDR2 SQIVND (reference sequence). The V gene end was trimmed by 7 bases and the J gene end by 6 bases; junction bases not matched to a gene: 13. The CDR3 contains 15 residues. All the people who gave samples were healthy bone marrow donors. Points from the study as a whole: In a later analysis, the majority of CMV-associated beta chains seemingly showed HLA restriction. Segments of the TCR beta V type were, in most cases, productive about 90% or about 30% of the time in an earlier analysis.

Primers included in the PCR were 60 Vbeta and 13 Jbeta primers. Authors' data handling: Roughly 11 million of the roughly 80 million unique TCR beta chains counted in a later analysis were shared. Produced via immunoSEQ multiplex PCR; TCRdb's table is partial and in-frame only. V, J and clone size are those of that table, while D and trimming were read from the DNA. The profile shows 110,000 to 150,000 clones, around 75% of them singletons. This sequence originates from a woman aged 40 to 49 in good health and CMV-seronegative. This rearrangement joins TRBV19 to TRBJ1-2; 8 bases agree with TRBD1. The sequencing input was PBMCs. The DNA for the CDR3 is TGTGCCAGTATCAACCAGGGGGCGCAGCGGGATGGCTACACCTTC. It specifies CASINQGAQRDGYTF.